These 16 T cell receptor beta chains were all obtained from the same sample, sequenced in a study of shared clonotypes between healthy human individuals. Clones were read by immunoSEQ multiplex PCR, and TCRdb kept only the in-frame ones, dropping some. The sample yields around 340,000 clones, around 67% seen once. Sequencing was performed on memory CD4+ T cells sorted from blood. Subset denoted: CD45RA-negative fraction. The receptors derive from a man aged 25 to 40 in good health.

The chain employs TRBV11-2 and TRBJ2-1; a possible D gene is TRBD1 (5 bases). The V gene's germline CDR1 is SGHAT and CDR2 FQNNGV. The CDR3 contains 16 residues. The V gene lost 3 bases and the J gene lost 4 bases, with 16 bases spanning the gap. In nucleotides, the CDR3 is TGTGCCAGCAGCTTTACCCTAGGGGCTGGTTACAATGAGCAGTTCTTC. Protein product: CASSFTLGAGYNEQFF.

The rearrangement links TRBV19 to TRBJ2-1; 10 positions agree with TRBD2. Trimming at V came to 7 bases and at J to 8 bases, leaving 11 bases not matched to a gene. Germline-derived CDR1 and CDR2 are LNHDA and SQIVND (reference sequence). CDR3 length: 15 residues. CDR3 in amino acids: CASMVTRGLADEQFF. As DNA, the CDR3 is TGTGCCAGTATGGTGACTCGAGGACTAGCGGATGAGCAGTTCTTC.

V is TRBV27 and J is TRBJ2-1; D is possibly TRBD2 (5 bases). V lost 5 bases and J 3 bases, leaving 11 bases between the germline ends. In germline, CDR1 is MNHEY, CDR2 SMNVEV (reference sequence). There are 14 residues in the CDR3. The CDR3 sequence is CASSHRRVYNEQFF. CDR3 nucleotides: TGTGCCAGCAGTCACCGGCGGGTCTACAATGAGCAGTTCTTC.

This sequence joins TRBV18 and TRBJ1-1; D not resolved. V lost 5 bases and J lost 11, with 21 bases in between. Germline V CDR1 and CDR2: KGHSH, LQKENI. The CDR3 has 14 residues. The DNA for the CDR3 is TGTGCCAGCTCATCGACTATTTTGGTCGCGGGGGCTTTCTTT. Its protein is CASSSTILVAGAFF. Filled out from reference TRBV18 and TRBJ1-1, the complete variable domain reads NAGVMQNPRHLVRRRGQEARLRCSPMKGHSHVYWYRQLPEEGLKFMVYLQKENIIDESGMPKERFSAEFPKEGPSILRIQQVVRGDSAAYFCASSSTILVAGAFFGQGTRLTVV.

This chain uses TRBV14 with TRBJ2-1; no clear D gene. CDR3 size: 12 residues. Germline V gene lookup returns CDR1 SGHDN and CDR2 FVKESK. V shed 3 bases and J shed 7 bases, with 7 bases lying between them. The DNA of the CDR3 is TGTGCCAGCAGCCATCAGATAAATGAGCAGTTCTTC. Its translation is CASSHQINEQFF.

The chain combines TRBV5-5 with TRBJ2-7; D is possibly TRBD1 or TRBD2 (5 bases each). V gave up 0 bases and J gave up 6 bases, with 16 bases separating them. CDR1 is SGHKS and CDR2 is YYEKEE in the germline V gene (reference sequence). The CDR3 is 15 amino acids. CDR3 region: CASSLGRATGGEQYF. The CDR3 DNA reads TGTGCCAGCAGCTTGGGTCGGGCTACTGGGGGCGAGCAGTACTTC.

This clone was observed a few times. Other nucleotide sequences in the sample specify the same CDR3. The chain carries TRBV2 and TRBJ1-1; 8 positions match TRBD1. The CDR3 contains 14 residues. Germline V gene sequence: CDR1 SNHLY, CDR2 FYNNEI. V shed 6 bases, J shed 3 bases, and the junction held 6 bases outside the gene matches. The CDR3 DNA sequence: TGTGCCAGCAGCGTGAACAGGGGGTACACTGAAGCTTTCTTT. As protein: CASSVNRGYTEAFF.

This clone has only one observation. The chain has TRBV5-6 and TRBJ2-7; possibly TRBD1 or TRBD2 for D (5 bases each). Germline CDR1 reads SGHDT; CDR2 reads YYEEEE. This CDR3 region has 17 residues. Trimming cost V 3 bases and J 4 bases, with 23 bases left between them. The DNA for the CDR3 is TGTGCCAGCAGCTCCATTGGGGTCGTTGGGGGTGTTTACGAGCAGTACTTC. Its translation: CASSSIGVVGGVYEQYF.

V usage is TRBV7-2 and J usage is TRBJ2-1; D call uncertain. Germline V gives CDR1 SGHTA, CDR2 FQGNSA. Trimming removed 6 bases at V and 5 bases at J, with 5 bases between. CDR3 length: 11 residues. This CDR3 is CASSRDNEQFF. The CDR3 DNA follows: TGTGCCAGCAGTCGAGACAATGAGCAGTTCTTC.

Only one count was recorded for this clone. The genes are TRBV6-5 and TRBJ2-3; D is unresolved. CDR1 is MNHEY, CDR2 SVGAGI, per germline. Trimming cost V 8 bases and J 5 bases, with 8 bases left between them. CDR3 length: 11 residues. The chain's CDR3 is CASFRGDTQYF. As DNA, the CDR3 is TGTGCCAGCTTCCGCGGAGATACGCAGTATTTT.

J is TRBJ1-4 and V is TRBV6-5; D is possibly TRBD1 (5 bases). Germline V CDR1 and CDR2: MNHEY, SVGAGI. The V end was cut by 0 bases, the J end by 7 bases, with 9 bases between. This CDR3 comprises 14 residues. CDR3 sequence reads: CASSYSQGGEKLFF. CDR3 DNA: TGTGCCAGCAGTTACTCGCAGGGAGGTGAAAAACTGTTTTTT.

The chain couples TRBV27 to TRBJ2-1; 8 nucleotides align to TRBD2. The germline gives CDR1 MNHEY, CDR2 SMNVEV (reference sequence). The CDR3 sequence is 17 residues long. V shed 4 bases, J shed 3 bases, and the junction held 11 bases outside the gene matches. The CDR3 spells CASSSLSTSGVYNEQFF. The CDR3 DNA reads TGTGCCAGCAGTTCTCTCAGTACTAGCGGAGTCTACAATGAGCAGTTCTTC.

The CDR3 sequence is CASRGQVEQYF. The CDR3 DNA is TGTGCCAGCAGGGGACAAGTCGAGCAGTACTTC. V is TRBV7-4 and J is TRBJ2-7; TRBD1 is a possible D gene (6 bases). CDR3 length equals 11 residues. V shed 6 bases and J shed 6 bases, with 9 bases lying between them. Per the germline V gene, CDR1 is SGHVT and CDR2 is SQSDAQ. Based on the CDR3 plus reference TRBV7-4 and TRBJ2-7, the full variable domain is GAGVSQSPRYKVAKRGRDVALRCDSISGHVTLYWYRQTLGQGSEVLTYSQSDAQRDKSGRPSGRFSAERPERSVSTLKIQRTEQGDSAVYLCASRGQVEQYFGPGTRLTVT.

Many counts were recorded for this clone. The CDR3 is CAIKGYGDAKTEAFF. In nucleotides, the CDR3 is TGTGCCATCAAAGGGTACGGGGACGCCAAAACTGAAGCTTTCTTT. V gene TRBV10-3 combines with J gene TRBJ1-1; possibly TRBD1 for D (5 bases). CDR1 ENHRY and CDR2 SYGVKD come from the germline V gene. Trimming pared 7 bases from V and 5 bases from J, leaving 20 bases between. CDR3 size: 15 residues.

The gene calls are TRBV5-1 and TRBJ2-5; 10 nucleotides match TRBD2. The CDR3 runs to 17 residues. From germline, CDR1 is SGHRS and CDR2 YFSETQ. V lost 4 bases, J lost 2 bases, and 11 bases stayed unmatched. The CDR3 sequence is CASSGLADSKGQETQYF. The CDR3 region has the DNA TGCGCCAGCAGCGGACTAGCGGACTCGAAAGGGCAAGAGACCCAGTACTTC.

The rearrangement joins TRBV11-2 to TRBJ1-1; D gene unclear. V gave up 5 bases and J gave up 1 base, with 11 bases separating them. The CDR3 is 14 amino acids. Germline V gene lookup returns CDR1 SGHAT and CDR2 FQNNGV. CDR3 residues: CASSLGMRNTEAFF. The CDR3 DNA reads TGTGCCAGCAGCCTTGGGATGAGGAACACTGAAGCTTTCTTT.